These 18 T cell receptor beta chains were all obtained from the same sample, sequenced in a study of PD-1 blockade in classical Hodgkin lymphoma. Assay used: immunoSEQ multiplex PCR; TCRdb lists only in-frame clones, some missing. The table records 25,000 to 40,000 clones, around 81% of them present only once. Time point of the sample: cycle 4 day 1 (C4D1), after five to seven weeks of nivolumab. Exposure to brentuximab vedotin varied, and each patient had relapsed following autologous stem cell transplantation. The material sequenced was peripheral blood mononuclear cells (PBMCs), taken before the fourth cycle of nivolumab. The source is a human donor with classical Hodgkin lymphoma.

The rearrangement joins TRBV28 to TRBJ2-7, with 10 bases identical to TRBD2. Germline CDR1 reads MDHEN; CDR2 reads SYDVKM. The ends lost 10 bases at V and 3 bases at J; junction bases unmatched: 6. CDR3 size: 13 residues. The CDR3 DNA is TGTGCCACCCTAGCTAGCGGGAGCTACGAGCAGTACTTC. Amino acid sequence: CATLASGSYEQYF.

The chain is built from TRBV12-5 and TRBJ1-1; no reliable D call. The ends were cut back, 7 bases at V and 2 bases at J, with 11 bases in the middle. Germline-derived CDR1 and CDR2 are LGHNT and FRNRAP. The CDR3 extends over 13 amino acids. CDR3 sequence: CASATGQNTEAFF. CDR3 in DNA: TGTGCTAGTGCCACCGGCCAAAACACTGAAGCTTTCTTT.

The V call is TRBV4-2, the J call TRBJ2-1, with unresolved D. The germline CDR1 and CDR2 sequences are LGHNA and YNFKEQ. V lost 1 base and J lost 7, with 8 bases in between. The CDR3 runs 13 residues. This CDR3 is CASSQGSLNEQFF. DNA of the CDR3: TGTGCCAGCAGCCAAGGGAGTTTGAATGAGCAGTTCTTC.

The V gene is TRBV18, the J gene TRBJ2-3; no definite D call. This CDR3 has 15 residues. V was pared by 2 bases and J by 0 bases, with 9 bases between. From germline, CDR1 is KGHSH and CDR2 LQKENI. CDR3: CASSPAHTSTDTQYF. The CDR3 region has the DNA TGTGCCAGCTCACCAGCGCATACTAGCACAGATACGCAGTATTTT.

This clone appeared once. The V gene is TRBV19, the J gene TRBJ1-1, with D unclear. V gave up 5 bases and J gave up 2 bases, with 15 bases separating them. The CDR3 spans 15 residues. Per germline, CDR1 LNHDA and CDR2 SQIVND (reference sequence). The CDR3 DNA follows: TGTGCCAGTAGTCTGCGTACCGGGAGAAACACTGAAGCTTTCTTT. Amino acid sequence: CASSLRTGRNTEAFF.

This chain joins TRBV18 and TRBJ2-2, with TRBD1 matching over 7 bases. V lost 5 bases to trimming and J lost 0 bases; unmatched junction nucleotides: 3. CDR3 length equals 15 residues. Germline lookup yields CDR1 KGHSH and CDR2 LQKENI. The CDR3 spells CASSAGTANTGELFF. DNA for the CDR3: TGTGCCAGCTCAGCTGGGACAGCGAACACCGGGGAGCTGTTTTTT.

The chain combines TRBV2 with TRBJ2-1; a weak D match, TRBD1 (5 bases). This CDR3 spans 11 amino acids. CDR1 and CDR2 (germline): SNHLY, FYNNEI. Trimming cost V 5 bases and J 10 bases, with 9 bases left between them. The CDR3 nucleotides are TGTGCCAGCAGTTCACAGGTCGAGCAGTTCTTC. It specifies CASSSQVEQFF. Looking up the rest from reference TRBV2 and TRBJ2-1 gives the full variable domain: EPEVTQTPSHQVTQMGQEVILRCVPISNHLYFYWYRQILGQKVEFLVSFYNNEISEKSEIFDDQFSVERPDGSNFTLKIRSTKLEDSAMYFCASSSQVEQFFGPGTRLTVL.

The CDR3 reads CASSSRQGARNTEAFF. For the CDR3, the DNA is TGTGCCAGCAGTTCCCGACAGGGGGCGCGTAACACTGAAGCTTTCTTT. The chain joins TRBV6-5 to TRBJ1-1, with 10 bases lining up with TRBD1. This CDR3 comprises 16 residues. After removal of 4 bases from V and 2 bases from J, the junction contained 7 bases not matched to a gene. The germline gives CDR1 MNHEY, CDR2 SVGAGI.

The V gene is TRBV11-2, the J gene TRBJ2-3, with 11 bases matching TRBD2. The germline V gene has CDR1 SGHAT and CDR2 FQNNGV. CDR3 length: 17 residues. V shed 5 bases and J 8 bases; nucleotides not matched to a gene: 15. CDR3 coding DNA: TGTGCCAGCAGCGTCCTTAGCGGGAGGGCCGGGTGGGGTACGCAGTATTTT. This encodes CASSVLSGRAGWGTQYF.

J is TRBJ2-7 and V is TRBV6-1, with D uncertain. With 2 bases removed from V and 2 bases from J, the gap between germline ends came to 4 bases. The CDR3 is made up of 12 amino acids. Germline V gene sequence: CDR1 MNHNS, CDR2 SASEGT. The CDR3 is CASSEFTYEQYV. The CDR3 DNA reads as TGTGCCAGCAGTGAATTTACCTACGAGCAGTACGTC.

The CDR3 region is CASSPLTGNKPTEAFF. CDR3 DNA: TGTGCCAGCAGTCCCCTGACAGGGAATAAACCCACTGAAGCTTTCTTT. The genes are TRBV27 and TRBJ1-1, with TRBD1 matching over 7 bases. The CDR3 covers 16 residues. V lost 5 bases, J lost 4 bases, and 13 bases stayed unmatched. The germline V gene encodes CDR1 MNHEY and CDR2 SMNVEV (reference sequence).

This clone is a singleton in its sample. The rearrangement uses TRBV6-6 and TRBJ2-2, with D unclear. The CDR3 length is 13 residues. V was shortened by 2 bases and J by 3 bases, with 4 bases between the two germline ends. Germline-derived CDR1 and CDR2 are MNHNY and SVGAGI (reference sequence). The DNA of the CDR3 is TGTGCCAGCAGTTACATCTACACCGGGGAGCTGTTTTTT. This gives the protein CASSYIYTGELFF.

This chain links TRBV19 with TRBJ2-2, with TRBD2 as a possible D gene (6 bases). Trimming removed 8 bases from V and 4 bases from J, with 14 bases in between. The CDR3 has 14 residues. Germline V gene lookup returns CDR1 LNHDA and CDR2 SQIVND (reference sequence). CDR3 loop: CASSRAGSTGELFF. CDR3 DNA: TGTGCCAGTTCCAGAGCGGGCTCCACCGGGGAGCTGTTTTTT.

The chain is built from TRBV27 and TRBJ2-1; TRBD1 aligns across 9 bases. The germline CDR1 and CDR2 sequences are MNHEY and SMNVEV (reference sequence). The J segment lost 9 bases and the V segment lost 5 bases, leaving 8 bases of the junction unmatched. The CDR3 extends over 14 amino acids. For the CDR3, the DNA is TGTGCCAGCAGTCAACCGGGACAGGGAACTGAGCAGTTCTTC. It codes for CASSQPGQGTEQFF.

This clone has just a few counts. This chain links TRBV6-1 with TRBJ2-2; D could derive from TRBD1 or TRBD2 (5 bases each). This CDR3 has 14 residues. Trimming shortened V by 0 bases and J by 7 bases, and 9 bases separated the two germline ends. Germline CDR1 and CDR2: MNHNS and SASEGT. CDR3 loop: CASSEAGTLGELFF. The CDR3, as DNA: TGTGCCAGCAGTGAAGCCGGGACGCTCGGGGAGCTGTTTTTT.

V gene TRBV7-9 combines with J gene TRBJ2-2; a possible D gene is TRBD1 (6 bases). Germline CDR1 is SEHNR and CDR2 is FQNEAQ (reference sequence). The V and J ends lost 7 bases and 3 bases respectively, with 18 bases between them. The CDR3 consists of 16 residues. In DNA form, the CDR3 reads TGTGCCAGCAAAATAGGGGGTGGAGCGTACACCGGGGAGCTGTTTTTT. This codes for CASKIGGGAYTGELFF.

The rearrangement uses TRBV7-3 and TRBJ1-2; D might be TRBD1 (5 bases). This CDR3 has 13 residues. Germline lookup yields CDR1 SGHTA and CDR2 FQGTGA. V was shortened by 1 base and J by 4 bases, with 7 bases between the two germline ends. The chain's CDR3 is CASSLSQGYGYTF. The CDR3 bases are TGTGCCAGCAGCTTAAGCCAGGGCTATGGCTACACCTTC.

J is TRBJ1-6 and V is TRBV5-6, with D hard to call. V lost 2 bases to trimming and J lost 7 bases, with 22 bases between them. Germline CDR1 is SGHDT and CDR2 is YYEEEE. The CDR3 contains 18 residues. The DNA for the CDR3 is TGTGCCAGCAGCTTAGGGAGAGGGAGGCGTATGGGGAATTCACCCCTCCACTTT. Translating gives CASSLGRGRRMGNSPLHF.